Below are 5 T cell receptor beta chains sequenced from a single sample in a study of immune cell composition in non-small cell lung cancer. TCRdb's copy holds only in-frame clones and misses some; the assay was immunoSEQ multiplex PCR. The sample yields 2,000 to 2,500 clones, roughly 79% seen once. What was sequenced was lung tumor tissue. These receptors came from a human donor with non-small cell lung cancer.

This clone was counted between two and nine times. The CDR3 DNA reads TGTGCCAGCAGCGCAGGGGACACTGAAGCTTTCTTT. Translation gives CASSAGDTEAFF. The gene calls are TRBV6-6 and TRBJ1-1; D perhaps matches TRBD1 (6 bases). Germline V gene lookup returns CDR1 MNHNY and CDR2 SVGAGI (reference sequence). The V gene lost 6 bases and the J gene lost 3 bases, with 8 bases spanning the gap. The CDR3 covers 12 residues.

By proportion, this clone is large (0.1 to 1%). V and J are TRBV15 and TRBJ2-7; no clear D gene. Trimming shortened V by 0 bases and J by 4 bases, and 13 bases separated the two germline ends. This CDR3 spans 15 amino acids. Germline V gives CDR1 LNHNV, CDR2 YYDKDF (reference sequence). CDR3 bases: TGTGCCACCAGCAGAGATGGAGAAATCGGGTACGAGCAGTACTTC. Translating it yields CATSRDGEIGYEQYF.

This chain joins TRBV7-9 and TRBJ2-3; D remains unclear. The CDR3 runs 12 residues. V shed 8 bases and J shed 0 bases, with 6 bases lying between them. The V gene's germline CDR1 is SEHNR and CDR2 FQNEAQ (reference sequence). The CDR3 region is CASGRSTDTQYF. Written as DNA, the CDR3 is TGTGCCAGCGGGCGAAGCACAGATACGCAGTATTTT.

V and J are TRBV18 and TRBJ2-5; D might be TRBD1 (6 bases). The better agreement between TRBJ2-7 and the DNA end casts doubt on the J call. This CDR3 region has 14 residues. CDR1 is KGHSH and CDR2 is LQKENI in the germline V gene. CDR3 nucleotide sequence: TGTGCCAGCTCACCCTCCGGGTCAGGGGCCGAGCAGTACTTC. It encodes CASSPSGSGAEQYF.

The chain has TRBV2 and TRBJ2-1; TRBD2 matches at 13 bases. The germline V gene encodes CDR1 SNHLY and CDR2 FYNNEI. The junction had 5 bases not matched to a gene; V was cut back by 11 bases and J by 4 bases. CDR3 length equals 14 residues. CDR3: CAGTSGGGYNEQFF. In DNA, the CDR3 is TGTGCCGGAACTAGCGGGGGGGGATACAATGAGCAGTTCTTC.